This T cell receptor (beta chain) was obtained from a study of OX40 agonist ivuxolimab in advanced cancers. Across the whole study: Previous treatment with anti-PD-1, anti-PD-L1 or anti-CTLA-4 therapy was allowed; 35% to 50% had received some.

Sequencing used immunoSEQ multiplex PCR; TCRdb keeps in-frame clones, though not all of them. The repertoire consists of just under 65,000 clones, with roughly 90% occurring once and the leading ten covering approximately 1.2%. The CDR3 has 9 residues. The chain employs TRBV21-1 and TRBJ1-1; no check of the table's D call, TRBD1, against the DNA was made. TRBV21-1 is labeled a pseudogene. The sequence was obtained from an adult with an advanced solid tumor such as melanoma, head and neck, liver or kidney cancer. The specimen was CD4+ or CD8+ T cells sorted from blood, collected in a trial of the OX40 agonist ivuxolimab. The CDR3 bases are TGTGCCACTCTCAGGGAAGCTTTCTTT. Residues: CATLREAFF.